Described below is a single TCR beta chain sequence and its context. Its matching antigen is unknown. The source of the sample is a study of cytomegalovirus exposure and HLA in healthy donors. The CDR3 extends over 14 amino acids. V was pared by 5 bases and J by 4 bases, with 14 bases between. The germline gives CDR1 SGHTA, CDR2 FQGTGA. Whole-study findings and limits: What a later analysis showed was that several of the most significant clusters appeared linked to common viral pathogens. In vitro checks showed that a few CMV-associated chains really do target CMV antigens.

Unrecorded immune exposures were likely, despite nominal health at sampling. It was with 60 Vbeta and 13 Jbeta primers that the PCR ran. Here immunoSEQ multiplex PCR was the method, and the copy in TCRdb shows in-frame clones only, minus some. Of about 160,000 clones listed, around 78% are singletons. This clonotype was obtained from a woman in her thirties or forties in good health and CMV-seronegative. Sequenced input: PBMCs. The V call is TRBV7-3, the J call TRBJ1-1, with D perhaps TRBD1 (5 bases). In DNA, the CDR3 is TGTGCCAGCAGCCCTTCAGGTAGGGGCACTGAAGCTTTCTTT. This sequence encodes CASSPSGRGTEAFF.